The TCR beta chain described here comes from a study of shared clonotypes between healthy human individuals. Profiled with immunoSEQ multiplex PCR; TCRdb holds only in-frame clones, not every one. The sample includes millions of clones, about 95% of them seen just once. This CDR3 is built from 15 residues. Germline-derived CDR1 and CDR2 are SGHTA and FQGTGA. V lost 5 bases and J lost 2; bases outside the gene matches: 6. Sequenced input: naive CD4+ T cells sorted from blood. Subset specified: CD45RA+ positively selected. The receptor was derived from a man in his late teens or twenties in good health. The chain recombines TRBV7-3 with TRBJ1-3; 7 nucleotides line up with TRBD1. CDR3 nucleotide sequence: TGTGCCAGCAGCCCCCAGGGGGGCGCTGGAAACACCATATATTTT. This translates into CASSPQGGAGNTIYF.